This T cell receptor beta chain derives from a study of shared clonotypes between healthy human individuals. Study-wide results and caveats: Non-shared clonotypes had lower generation probabilities than clonotypes shared by all four sorted-subset donors.

TCRdb's copy holds only in-frame clones and misses some; the assay was immunoSEQ multiplex PCR. Of nearly 750,000 clones in the sample, 72% were seen once. This CDR3 contains 17 residues. A remark on this clone: Its antigen is currently unknown.

Sequenced sample: memory CD4+ T cells sorted from blood. Subset here: CD45RA-negative fraction. The J gene is TRBJ2-7, the V gene TRBV21-1; the table's D gene call, TRBD2, was not cross checked with the DNA. TRBV21-1 is a pseudogene segment. This TCR came from a woman aged 25 to 39 in good health. CDR3 amino acids: CASSKVSSGRAIYEQYF. As DNA, the CDR3 is TGTGCCAGCAGCAAAGTATCTAGCGGGAGGGCCATTTACGAGCAGTACTTC.